This T cell receptor beta chain was recovered during a study of cytomegalovirus exposure and HLA in healthy donors. Study outcomes and limitations: V- and J-gene trimming of TCR beta was linked (in a later analysis) to a missense DCLRE1C variant. In vitro testing confirmed a few CMV-associated chains as specific for CMV antigens.

PCR primers comprised 60 Vbeta and 13 Jbeta primers. TCRdb's table, derived via immunoSEQ multiplex PCR, lists solely in-frame clones and lacks some. This repertoire includes approximately 210,000 clones. Regarding this clone: Its antigen remains unknown.

Germline CDR1 reads MDHEN; CDR2 reads SYDVKM. V lost 8 bases and J 0 bases, leaving 11 bases between the germline ends. The CDR3 totals 14 residues. The material sequenced was PBMCs. The rearrangement links TRBV28 to TRBJ1-3; no firm D call. The receptor's source is a woman in her twenties or thirties in good health and CMV-seropositive. CDR3 DNA: TGTGCCAGCCGCTACGGGAGCTCTGGAAACACCATATATTTT. Encoded protein: CASRYGSSGNTIYF.